The source of this T cell receptor (beta chain) is a study of T cells in Graves' hyperthyroidism and ophthalmopathy. Study observations and caveats: Separating ophthalmopathy from stable hyperthyroidism was achieved by a 13 V-J model.

A lack of ophthalmopathy progression within 18 months defined stable Graves' hyperthyroidism. The authors obtained PBMCs from over 8.5 ml of fresh peripheral blood. About this clonotype itself: Its matching antigen is unknown.

CDR1 is SGHTA, CDR2 FQGTGA, per germline. J was trimmed by 4 bases and V by 4 bases; bases with no gene match: 7. This CDR3 comprises 17 residues. The investigators amplified TCR beta CDR3 regions from RNA transcripts. Initially, a first-round RT-PCR of the TCR CDR3 employed the HTBI primer set. In TCRdb, the multiplex PCR reads were re-called with MiXCR into one record per CDR3 protein. This sample has hundreds of thousands of distinct CDR3 sequences, with 30% to 40% found just once. The rearrangement joins TRBV7-3 to TRBJ2-2, with 12 positions matching TRBD2. The receptor comes from a woman in her 40s with Graves' hyperthyroidism. The sequenced material came from blood. This chain's CDR3 is CASSSRLAGVFTGELFF. The CDR3 nucleotides are TGTGCCAGCAGCTCCAGACTAGCGGGGGTCTTCACCGGGGAGCTGTTTTTT.